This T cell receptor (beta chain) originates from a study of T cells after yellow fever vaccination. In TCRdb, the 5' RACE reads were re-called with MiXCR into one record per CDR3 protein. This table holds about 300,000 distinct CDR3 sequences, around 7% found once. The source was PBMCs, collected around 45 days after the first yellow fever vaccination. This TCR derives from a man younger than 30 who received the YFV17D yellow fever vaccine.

DNA of the CDR3: TGTGCCAGCTCAGAAACAGGGTATCAGCCCCAGCATTTT. Translation gives CASSETGYQPQHF. The chain is built from TRBV18 and TRBJ1-5; possible D gene TRBD1, 6 bases. CDR1 and CDR2 from the germline V gene are KGHSH and LQKENI. This CDR3 has 13 amino acids. V was cut by 5 bases and J by 5 bases, with 10 bases left in between.